This record looks at one T cell receptor beta chain sequence and its context. The antigen is not known. The germline V and J ends were trimmed by 3 bases and 3 bases, with 14 bases remaining between them. Per germline, CDR1 MNHNS and CDR2 SASEGT. The CDR3 runs 15 residues. Profiling relied on immunoSEQ multiplex PCR, and the TCRdb table lists in-frame clones only, not all of them. The data contain approximately 180,000 clones, roughly 88% of them singletons. The sample is drawn from a study of T cell responses to AZD1222 COVID-19 vaccine. Whole-study results and caveats: An increase in Spike-specific TCR breadth and depth was observed after two AZD1222 doses. Just a handful of people given AZD1222 tested seropositive at baseline.

Specimen: peripheral blood, collected on day 0 of AZD1222 vaccination. This clonotype was obtained from an adult in good health. The rearrangement links TRBV6-1 to TRBJ1-2, with D perhaps matching TRBD1 (5 bases). CDR3 residues: CASSDPHGGDYGYTF. The CDR3 DNA reads as TGTGCCAGCAGTGACCCCCACGGGGGTGACTATGGCTACACCTTC.